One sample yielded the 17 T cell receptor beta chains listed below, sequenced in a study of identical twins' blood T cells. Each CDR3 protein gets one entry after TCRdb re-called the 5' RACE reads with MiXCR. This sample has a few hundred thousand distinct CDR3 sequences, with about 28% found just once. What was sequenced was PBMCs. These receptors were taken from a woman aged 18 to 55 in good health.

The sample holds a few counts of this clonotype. In DNA form, the CDR3 reads TGCGCCAGCAGTGAGTCTAGCTACACCGGGGAGCTGTTTTTT. It encodes CASSESSYTGELFF. The V and J genes are TRBV10-1 and TRBJ2-2; D ambiguous. The CDR3 runs 14 residues. Looked up from germline, CDR1 is WNHNN and CDR2 is SYGVQD (reference sequence). V lost 0 bases and J 3 bases, leaving 5 bases between the germline ends.

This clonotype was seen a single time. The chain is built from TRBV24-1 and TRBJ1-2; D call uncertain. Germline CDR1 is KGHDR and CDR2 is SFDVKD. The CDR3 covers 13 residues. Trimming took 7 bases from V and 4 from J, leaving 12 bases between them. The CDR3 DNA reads TGTGCCACCAGCCCGGGTTGGCCCTATGGCTACACCTTC. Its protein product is CATSPGWPYGYTF.

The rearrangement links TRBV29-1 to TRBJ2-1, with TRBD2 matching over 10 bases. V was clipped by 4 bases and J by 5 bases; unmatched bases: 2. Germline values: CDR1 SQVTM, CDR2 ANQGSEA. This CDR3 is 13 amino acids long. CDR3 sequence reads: CSVGTSGHNEQFF. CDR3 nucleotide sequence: TGCAGCGTTGGGACTAGCGGTCACAATGAGCAGTTCTTC.

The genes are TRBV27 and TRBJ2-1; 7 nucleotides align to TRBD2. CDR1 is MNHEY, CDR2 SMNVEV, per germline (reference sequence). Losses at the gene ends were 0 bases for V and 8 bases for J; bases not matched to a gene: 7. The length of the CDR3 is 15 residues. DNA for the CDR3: TGTGCCAGCAGTTTATCTGGGACTACCTGGCATGAGCAGTTCTTC. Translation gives CASSLSGTTWHEQFF.

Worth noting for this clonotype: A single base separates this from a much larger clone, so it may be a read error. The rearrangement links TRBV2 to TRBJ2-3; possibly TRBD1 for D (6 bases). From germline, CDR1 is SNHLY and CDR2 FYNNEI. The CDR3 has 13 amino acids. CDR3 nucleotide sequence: TGTGCCGGCAGCGCCGCAGGGGCTGGTACGCAGTATTTT. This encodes CAGSAAGAGTQYF. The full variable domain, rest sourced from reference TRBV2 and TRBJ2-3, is EPEVTQTPSHQVTQMGQEVILRCVPISNHLYFYWYRQILGQKVEFLVSFYNNEISEKSEIFDDQFSVERPDGSNFTLKIRSTKLEDSAMYFCAGSAAGAGTQYFGPGTRLTVL.

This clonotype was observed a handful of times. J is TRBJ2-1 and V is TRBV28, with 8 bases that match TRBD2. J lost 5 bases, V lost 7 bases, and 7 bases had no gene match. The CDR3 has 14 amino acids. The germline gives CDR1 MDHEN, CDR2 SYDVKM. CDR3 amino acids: CASTLGLVHNEQFF. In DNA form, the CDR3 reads TGTGCCAGCACCCTGGGACTAGTCCACAATGAGCAGTTCTTC.

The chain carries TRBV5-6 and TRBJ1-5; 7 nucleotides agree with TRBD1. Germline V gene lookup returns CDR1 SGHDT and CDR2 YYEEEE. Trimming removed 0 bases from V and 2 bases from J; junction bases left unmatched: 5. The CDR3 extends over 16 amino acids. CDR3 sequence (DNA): TGTGCCAGCAGCTTGGCAGGGGGAGGAGGCAATCAGCCCCAGCATTTT. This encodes CASSLAGGGGNQPQHF. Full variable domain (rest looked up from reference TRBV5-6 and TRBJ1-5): DAGVTQSPTHLIKTRGQQVTLRCSPKSGHDTVSWYQQALGQGPQFIFQYYEEEERQRGNFPDRFSGHQFPNYSSELNVNALLLGDSALYLCASSLAGGGGNQPQHFGDGTRLSIL.

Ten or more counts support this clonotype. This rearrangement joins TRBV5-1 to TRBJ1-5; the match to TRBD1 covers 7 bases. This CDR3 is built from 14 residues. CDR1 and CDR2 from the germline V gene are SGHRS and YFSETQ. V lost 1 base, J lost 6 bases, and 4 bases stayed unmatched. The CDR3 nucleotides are TGCGCCAGCAGCTTGAAGCAGGGGGTTCAGCCCCAGCATTTT. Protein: CASSLKQGVQPQHF.

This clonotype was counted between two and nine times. This chain's CDR3 is CASSSRTATNEKLFF. The CDR3 nucleotides read TGTGCCAGTAGTTCCCGGACAGCAACTAATGAAAAACTGTTTTTT. The chain employs TRBV19 and TRBJ1-4; TRBD1 is a possible D gene (6 bases). CDR1 is LNHDA, CDR2 SQIVND, per germline (reference sequence). V was trimmed by 5 bases and J by 0 bases, leaving 10 bases between them. CDR3 length: 15 amino acids. The full variable domain, its missing parts supplied by reference TRBV19 and TRBJ1-4, is DGGITQSPKYLFRKEGQNVTLSCEQNLNHDAMYWYRQDPGQGLRLIYYSQIVNDFQKGDIAEGYSVSREKKESFPLTVTSAQKNPTAFYLCASSSRTATNEKLFFGSGTQLSVL.

CDR3 DNA: TGTGCCAGTAAGAGAGTGGACACAGATACGCAGTATTTT. It is translated as CASKRVDTDTQYF. V and J are TRBV19 and TRBJ2-3; D is unresolved. V was clipped by 7 bases and J by 2 bases, with 10 bases between them. CDR1 LNHDA and CDR2 SQIVND come from the germline V gene (reference sequence). The CDR3 sequence is 13 residues long.

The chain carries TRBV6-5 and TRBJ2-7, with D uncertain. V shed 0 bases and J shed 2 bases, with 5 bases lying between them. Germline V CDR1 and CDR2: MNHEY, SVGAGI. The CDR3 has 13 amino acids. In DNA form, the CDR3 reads TGTGCCAGCAGTTACTCGGGGACCTACGAGCAGTACTTC. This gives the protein CASSYSGTYEQYF.

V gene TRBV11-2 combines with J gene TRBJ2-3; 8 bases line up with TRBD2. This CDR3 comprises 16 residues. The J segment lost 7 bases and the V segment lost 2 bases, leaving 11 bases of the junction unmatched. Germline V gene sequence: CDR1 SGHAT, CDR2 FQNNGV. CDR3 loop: CASSLRAGLGTNTQYF. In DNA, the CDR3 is TGTGCCAGCAGCTTAAGGGCGGGACTAGGGACCAATACGCAGTATTTT.

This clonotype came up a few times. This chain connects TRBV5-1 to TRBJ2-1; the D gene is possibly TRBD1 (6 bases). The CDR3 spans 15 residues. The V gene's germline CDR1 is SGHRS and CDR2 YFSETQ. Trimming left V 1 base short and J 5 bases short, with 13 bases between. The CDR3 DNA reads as TGCGCCAGCAGCTTGCTGCAGGGGAAGAACAATGAGCAGTTCTTC. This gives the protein CASSLLQGKNNEQFF.

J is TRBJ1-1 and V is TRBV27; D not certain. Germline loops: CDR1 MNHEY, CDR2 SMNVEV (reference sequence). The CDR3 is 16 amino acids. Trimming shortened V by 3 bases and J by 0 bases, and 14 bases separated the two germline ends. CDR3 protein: CASSFLGPGVNTEAFF. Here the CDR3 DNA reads TGTGCCAGCAGTTTCCTCGGTCCCGGGGTGAACACTGAAGCTTTCTTT.

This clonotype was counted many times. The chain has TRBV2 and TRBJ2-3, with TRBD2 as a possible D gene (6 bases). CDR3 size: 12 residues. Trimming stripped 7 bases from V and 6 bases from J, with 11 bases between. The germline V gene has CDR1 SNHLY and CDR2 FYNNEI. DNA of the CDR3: TGTGCCAGCAATAGCGGTGGGGATACGCAGTATTTT. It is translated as CASNSGGDTQYF.

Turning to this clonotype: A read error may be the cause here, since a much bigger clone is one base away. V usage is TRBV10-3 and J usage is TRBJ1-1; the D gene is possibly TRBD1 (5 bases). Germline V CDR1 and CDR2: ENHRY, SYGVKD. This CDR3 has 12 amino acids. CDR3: CATSGADGEAFF. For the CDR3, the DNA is TGTGCCACCAGTGGGGCGGACGGTGAAGCTTTCTTT.

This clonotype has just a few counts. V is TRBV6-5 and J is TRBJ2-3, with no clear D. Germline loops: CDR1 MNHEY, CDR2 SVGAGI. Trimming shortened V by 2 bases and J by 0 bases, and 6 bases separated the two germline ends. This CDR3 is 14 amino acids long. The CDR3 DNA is TGTGCCAGCAGTTACGGCCAGAGCACAGATACGCAGTATTTT. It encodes CASSYGQSTDTQYF.